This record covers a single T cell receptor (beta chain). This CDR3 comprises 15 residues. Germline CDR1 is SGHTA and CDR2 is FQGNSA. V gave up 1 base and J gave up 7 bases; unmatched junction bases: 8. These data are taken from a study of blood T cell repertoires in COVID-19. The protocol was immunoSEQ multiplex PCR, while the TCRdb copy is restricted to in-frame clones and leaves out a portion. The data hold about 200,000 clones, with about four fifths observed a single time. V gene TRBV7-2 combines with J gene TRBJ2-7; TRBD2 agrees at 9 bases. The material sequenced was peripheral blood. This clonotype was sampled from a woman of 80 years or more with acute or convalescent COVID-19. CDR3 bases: TGTGCCAGCAGCTTAGACGGCGGGAGGGCTAGAGAGCAGTACTTC. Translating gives CASSLDGGRAREQYF.